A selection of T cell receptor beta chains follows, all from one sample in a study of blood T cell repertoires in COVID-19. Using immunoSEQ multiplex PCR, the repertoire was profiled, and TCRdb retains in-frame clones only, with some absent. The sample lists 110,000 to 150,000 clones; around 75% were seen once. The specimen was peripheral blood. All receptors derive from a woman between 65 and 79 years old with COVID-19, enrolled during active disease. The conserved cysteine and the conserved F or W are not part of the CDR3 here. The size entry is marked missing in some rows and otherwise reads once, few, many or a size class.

CDR3 protein: ARSFQGNTEAF
V gene: TRBV5-3
J gene: TRBJ1-1
clone size: .

CDR3 protein: SVDQGYEQF
V gene: TRBV29-1
J gene: TRBJ2-1
clone size: .

CDR3 protein: ASSLDGKRAF
V gene: TRBV7-9
J gene: TRBJ1-1
clone size: .

CDR3 protein: ASSSGTGKGYGYT
V gene: TRBV19
J gene: TRBJ1-2
clone size: .

CDR3 protein: ASRKVGLNEQF
V gene: TRBV5-6
J gene: TRBJ2-1
clone size: medium-sized

CDR3 protein: ASSLVSTEAF
V gene: TRBV5-6
J gene: TRBJ1-1
clone size: .

CDR3 protein: ASSLSPLQGSPYEQY
V gene: TRBV28
J gene: TRBJ2-7
clone size: .

CDR3 protein: ASSPDGTGREQTQY
V gene: TRBV5-1
J gene: TRBJ2-5
clone size: once

CDR3 protein: ASSDYGNQPQH
V gene: TRBV6-1
J gene: TRBJ1-5
clone size: .

CDR3 protein: ASSASLAGSYNEQF
V gene: TRBV2
J gene: TRBJ2-1
clone size: .

CDR3 protein: ACRSRDNYGYT
V gene: TRBV30
J gene: TRBJ1-2
clone size: .

CDR3 protein: AWSTTQQGFYGYT
V gene: TRBV30
J gene: TRBJ1-2
clone size: .

CDR3 protein: ASSELHTIYEQY
V gene: TRBV2
J gene: TRBJ2-7
clone size: .

CDR3 protein: ASSESTGGRSQH
V gene: TRBV6-1
J gene: TRBJ1-5
clone size: .

CDR3 protein: ASSTGFSGVADTQY
V gene: TRBV18
J gene: TRBJ2-3
clone size: .

CDR3 protein: ASSRNRAREAF
V gene: TRBV6-5
J gene: TRBJ1-1
clone size: few

CDR3 protein: ASSPGTGFGGYT
V gene: TRBV19
J gene: TRBJ1-2
clone size: .

CDR3 protein: ASRAPGKRNEQY
V gene: TRBV2
J gene: TRBJ2-7
clone size: .

CDR3 protein: ASSPRDSLGYT
V gene: TRBV7-2
J gene: TRBJ1-2
clone size: .

CDR3 protein: ASSVRQANYGYT
V gene: TRBV2
J gene: TRBJ1-2
clone size: few

CDR3 protein: AAYRTGGNTEAF
V gene: TRBV19
J gene: TRBJ1-1
clone size: .

CDR3 protein: SVDGGRDTDTQY
V gene: TRBV29-1
J gene: TRBJ2-3
clone size: .

CDR3 protein: ASSQSLDRHTDTQY
V gene: TRBV23-1
J gene: TRBJ2-3
clone size: .

CDR3 protein: ASSPFAGGGGDTQY
V gene: TRBV5-1
J gene: TRBJ2-3
clone size: .

CDR3 protein: ASSSASGGYNEQF
V gene: TRBV7-9
J gene: TRBJ2-1
clone size: .

CDR3 protein: ASSISGSYEQY
V gene: TRBV5-4
J gene: TRBJ2-7
clone size: few

CDR3 protein: ASSISSSGNTGELF
V gene: TRBV19
J gene: TRBJ2-2
clone size: .

CDR3 protein: ASSFGATEAF
V gene: TRBV7-3
J gene: TRBJ1-1
clone size: .

CDR3 protein: ASSRATGEENGYT
V gene: TRBV3-1/TRBV3-2
J gene: TRBJ1-2
clone size: .

CDR3 protein: ASSPTGQGDYGYT
V gene: TRBV18
J gene: TRBJ1-2
clone size: few

CDR3 protein: AWALQGTGYT
V gene: TRBV30
J gene: TRBJ1-2
clone size: .

CDR3 protein: ASSAGTADNSPLH
V gene: TRBV5-1
J gene: TRBJ1-6
clone size: .

CDR3 protein: ASSELTAGTGAAF
V gene: TRBV25-1
J gene: TRBJ1-1
clone size: .

CDR3 protein: ASSSGTGSNQPQH
V gene: TRBV7-9
J gene: TRBJ1-5
clone size: .

CDR3 protein: ASSGTGGTEAF
V gene: TRBV5-1
J gene: TRBJ1-1
clone size: .

CDR3 protein: ASSQVGLNGYT
V gene: TRBV4-3
J gene: TRBJ1-2
clone size: once

CDR3 protein: ASMQGLSTNGYEQY
V gene: TRBV19
J gene: TRBJ2-7
clone size: .

CDR3 protein: ASSFRTGELF
V gene: TRBV27
J gene: TRBJ2-2
clone size: once

CDR3 protein: ASSSGQRYPGLYT
V gene: TRBV27
J gene: TRBJ1-2
clone size: .

CDR3 protein: ASRSEVAGGRWTGELF
V gene: TRBV10-2
J gene: TRBJ2-2
clone size: .

CDR3 protein: ASSSETVSSNQPQH
V gene: TRBV6-5
J gene: TRBJ1-5
clone size: .

CDR3 protein: ASSQSPSGGPNEQF
V gene: TRBV4-3
J gene: TRBJ2-1
clone size: .

CDR3 protein: ASSELYNEQF
V gene: TRBV2
J gene: TRBJ2-1
clone size: .

CDR3 protein: ASSSGTGKNTEAF
V gene: TRBV5-8
J gene: TRBJ1-1
clone size: .

CDR3 protein: ASRPGQLNEKLF
V gene: TRBV5-8
J gene: TRBJ1-4
clone size: .

CDR3 protein: AISGGQRSHHEQY
V gene: TRBV10-3
J gene: TRBJ2-7
clone size: many